The 27 T cell receptor beta chains below come from one sample, sequenced in a study of blood T cells in healthy people across ages. Sample-barcoded 5' priming and a J-beta primer mix drove a second PCR of about 7 to 12 cycles. TCRdb re-derived calls from the 5' RACE reads in MiXCR, one entry per CDR3 protein. Of 1 million or so distinct CDR3 sequences listed, 20% to 25% are singletons. These data were also filed under a second study, of T cells of mothers and their children.

Sequencing input: blood. The receptors were gathered from a girl aged 2-10 years in good health.

This clonotype was detected once. J is TRBJ2-7 and V is TRBV7-8; 12 bases match TRBD2. The end of the DNA is better explained by TRBJ2-1, so the J call may be wrong. Germline V gives CDR1 SGHVS, CDR2 FQNEAQ. The CDR3 consists of 17 residues. This CDR3 is CASSFMPGLAGGNEQFF. As DNA, the CDR3 is TGTGCCAGCAGCTTCATGCCGGGACTAGCGGGTGGGAATGAGCAGTTCTTC.

This clonotype was counted between two and nine times. The genes are TRBV20-1 and TRBJ2-7; no reliable D call. The CDR3 consists of 14 residues. Germline-derived CDR1 and CDR2 are DFQATT and SNEGSKA (reference sequence). Trimming left V 1 base short and J 0 bases short, with 10 bases between. DNA for the CDR3: TGCAGTGCTAGAGCCAGGTTTTCCTCCTACGAGCAGTACTTC. Amino acids: CSARARFSSYEQYF.

V gene TRBV13 combines with J gene TRBJ2-1; 7 positions match TRBD1. This CDR3 has 17 residues. Germline lookup yields CDR1 PRHDT and CDR2 FYEKMQ (reference sequence). V lost 4 bases and J lost 6; bases outside the gene matches: 15. The DNA of the CDR3 is TGTGCCAGCAGCTCCCGACAGGGACGCCGACCTTTCAATGAGCAGTTCTTC. Encoded protein: CASSSRQGRRPFNEQFF.

The chain employs TRBV7-8 and TRBJ2-1; weak D call: TRBD2 (7 bases). Germline V lookup: CDR1 SGHVS, CDR2 FQNEAQ. Deletions cut 2 bases from V and 8 bases from J, with 13 bases between. The CDR3 loop spans 14 amino acids. CDR3 sequence (DNA): TGTGCCAGCAGCTTAATAGGGGGGGCACATGAGCAGTTCTTC. This sequence encodes CASSLIGGAHEQFF.

This clonotype was counted a few times. At one end the junction does not follow the germline gene, possibly because of a read error. The chain recombines TRBV28 with TRBJ2-3; no clear D. CDR1 and CDR2 (germline): MDHEN, SYDVKM. This CDR3 is built from 13 residues. In DNA, the CDR3 is TGTGCCAGCAGTTTCGTGGTAGCAGACACGCAGTATTTT. It specifies CASSFVVADTQYF.

V is TRBV3-1 and J is TRBJ1-4; D is perhaps TRBD1 (6 bases). Trimming removed 4 bases at V and 8 bases at J, with 11 bases between. The CDR3 has 13 residues. Germline V CDR1 and CDR2: LGHDT, YNNKEL (reference sequence). CDR3 nucleotide sequence: TGTGCCAGCAGCCTCAGGGGAGAGGAAAAACTGTTTTTT. This translates into CASSLRGEEKLFF. Together with reference TRBV3-1 and TRBJ1-4, the CDR3 gives the full variable domain: DTAVSQTPKYLVTQMGNDKSIKCEQNLGHDTMYWYKQDSKKFLKIMFSYNNKELIINETVPNRFSPKSPDKAHLNLHINSLELGDSAVYFCASSLRGEEKLFFGSGTQLSVL.

This clonotype occurred a few times. This chain joins TRBV29-1 and TRBJ1-2, with 8 bases aligning to TRBD1. CDR1 and CDR2 from the germline V gene are SQVTM and ANQGSEA. With 0 bases clipped from V and 4 bases from J, the junction kept 13 bases outside the gene matches. CDR3 size: 17 residues. The CDR3 bases are TGCAGCGTTGAAGATCTTTACGGACAGGGAGGCGGCTATGGCTACACCTTC. Translated, it gives CSVEDLYGQGGGYGYTF.

V is TRBV27 and J is TRBJ2-1, with no clear D. Germline V gene lookup returns CDR1 MNHEY and CDR2 SMNVEV (reference sequence). Trimming left V 4 bases short and J 7 bases short, with 14 bases between. The CDR3 length is 14 residues. Here the CDR3 reads CASSYGSRLNEQFF. The CDR3 DNA follows: TGTGCCAGCAGTTACGGCAGTCGCCTAAATGAGCAGTTCTTC.

This clonotype was seen a few times. V usage is TRBV18 and J usage is TRBJ1-3; D remains unclear. The germline CDR1 and CDR2 sequences are KGHSH and LQKENI. V was shortened by 3 bases and J by 2 bases, with 8 bases between the two germline ends. This CDR3 has 14 residues. Here the CDR3 reads CASSPGRAGNTIYF. CDR3 bases: TGTGCCAGCTCACCGGGAAGGGCTGGAAACACCATATATTTT.

The gene calls are TRBV20-1 and TRBJ2-1; 14 nucleotides match TRBD2. V lost 1 base to trimming and J lost 0 bases; unmatched junction nucleotides: 5. Germline loops: CDR1 DFQATT, CDR2 SNEGSKA (reference sequence). This CDR3 has 18 residues. The CDR3 loop reads CSARAGTSGRGSYNEQFF. As DNA, the CDR3 is TGCAGTGCTAGAGCCGGGACTAGCGGGAGAGGCTCCTACAATGAGCAGTTCTTC.

The rearrangement joins TRBV7-9 to TRBJ1-2; weak D call: TRBD1 (5 bases). The CDR3 is 13 amino acids. V was pared by 3 bases and J by 8 bases, with 13 bases between. The germline gives CDR1 SEHNR, CDR2 FQNEAQ (reference sequence). For the CDR3, the DNA is TGTGCCAGCAGCTTCGGTCTGGGGGACGGCTACACCTTC. Translated: CASSFGLGDGYTF.

The chain is built from TRBV29-1 and TRBJ2-1; tentative D call: TRBD1 (6 bases). Near its end, the DNA agrees better with TRBJ2-5, so the J call may be wrong. The germline CDR1 and CDR2 sequences are SQVTM and ANQGSEA. The CDR3 has 13 residues. CDR3 sequence reads: CSVRAGAIGTQYF. DNA of the CDR3: TGCAGCGTTCGGGCAGGGGCAATCGGGACCCAGTACTTC.

This clonotype turned up a few times. The rearrangement joins TRBV5-1 to TRBJ1-1; 7 bases align to TRBD1. Per the germline V gene, CDR1 is SGHRS and CDR2 is YFSETQ. The CDR3 contains 15 residues. V lost 2 bases to trimming and J lost 6 bases; unmatched junction nucleotides: 10. DNA for the CDR3: TGCGCCAGCAGCTTCGAGGGGGCGGGCGTGGCTGAAGCTTTCTTT. Amino acid sequence: CASSFEGAGVAEAFF.

This clonotype was seen more than once but under ten times. This rearrangement joins TRBV3-1 to TRBJ2-7, with D maybe TRBD1 (5 bases). V lost 5 bases and J lost 6, with 14 bases in between. The germline V gene encodes CDR1 LGHDT and CDR2 YNNKEL (reference sequence). The CDR3 has 13 amino acids. CDR3 nucleotides: TGTGCCAGCAGCTACCAGGGTGCAGGCGAGCAGTACTTC. Its protein is CASSYQGAGEQYF.

The J gene is TRBJ2-1, the V gene TRBV10-3; 12 bases fit TRBD2. CDR3 length: 16 residues. Trimming at V came to 7 bases and at J to 9 bases, leaving 13 bases not matched to a gene. Germline V CDR1 and CDR2: ENHRY, SYGVKD. CDR3 in amino acids: CAITRTSGITPGEQFF. CDR3 DNA sequence: TGTGCCATCACTCGGACTAGCGGGATAACCCCGGGTGAGCAGTTCTTC.

This clonotype occurred a few times. The rearrangement uses TRBV12-3 or TRBV12-4 and TRBJ2-3, with 9 nucleotides matching TRBD2. V was pared by 5 bases and J by 4 bases, with 7 bases of the junction left unmatched. This CDR3 is built from 15 residues. This CDR3 is CASSPEAGGPDTQYF. CDR3 coding DNA: TGTGCCAGCAGTCCAGAAGCGGGAGGCCCAGATACGCAGTATTTT.

The chain links TRBV4-1 to TRBJ2-1, with TRBD2 as a possible D gene (6 bases). Germline loops: CDR1 MGHRA, CDR2 YSYEKL. The CDR3 has 17 amino acids. Trimming removed 4 bases at V and 3 bases at J, with 19 bases between. CDR3 in DNA: TGCGCCAGCAGCCCTAGGCCGTCTAGCGCAGACTACAATGAGCAGTTCTTC. Translation: CASSPRPSSADYNEQFF.

The chain uses TRBV6-2 or TRBV6-3 and TRBJ2-3, with D possibly being TRBD1 (6 bases). This CDR3 contains 11 residues. CDR1 MNHEY and CDR2 SVGEGT come from the germline V gene. V was pared by 11 bases and J by 6 bases, with 12 bases between. The CDR3 spells CAVQQGDTQYF. The CDR3, as DNA: TGTGCCGTACAACAGGGTGATACGCAGTATTTT.

The chain carries TRBV4-1 and TRBJ1-4, with 10 bases lining up with TRBD1. The V segment lost 3 bases and the J segment 6 bases; nucleotides outside the gene matches: 7. There are 16 residues in the CDR3. Germline assignment: CDR1 MGHRA and CDR2 YSYEKL. The CDR3 DNA reads TGCGCCAGCAGCCAGGGGACCGGGACAGGGGATGAAAAACTGTTTTTT. It yields the protein CASSQGTGTGDEKLFF.

This clonotype was counted a few times. This sequence joins TRBV29-1 and TRBJ1-3; D not resolved. The CDR3 length is 14 residues. V lost 7 bases and J lost 0, with 13 bases in between. CDR1 is SQVTM and CDR2 is ANQGSEA in the germline V gene. The CDR3 loop reads CSGTRQSSGNTIYF. As DNA, the CDR3 is TGCAGCGGAACTAGACAAAGCTCTGGAAACACCATATATTTT.

This clonotype was picked up a small number of times. The chain employs TRBV7-9 and TRBJ2-1; 7 nucleotides align to TRBD1. Trimming cost V 5 bases and J 4 bases; bases outside gene matches: 11. CDR3 length equals 16 residues. Germline CDR1 and CDR2: SEHNR and FQNEAQ (reference sequence). Here the CDR3 reads CASSPRGQGEYNEQFF. CDR3 nucleotides: TGTGCCAGCAGCCCCCGTGGGCAGGGGGAATACAATGAGCAGTTCTTC.

This clonotype turned up a few times. The chain employs TRBV20-1 and TRBJ2-7; 8 bases map to TRBD1. This CDR3 comprises 13 residues. Germline CDR1 is DFQATT and CDR2 is SNEGSKA (reference sequence). V lost 5 bases to trimming and J lost 7 bases; unmatched junction nucleotides: 10. The chain's CDR3 is CSAEGQGAREQYF. CDR3 DNA: TGCAGTGCTGAGGGGCAGGGGGCTCGAGAGCAGTACTTC.

The chain joins TRBV27 to TRBJ2-3; 8 bases match TRBD2. CDR3 size: 16 residues. Germline assignment: CDR1 MNHEY and CDR2 SMNVEV (reference sequence). J was trimmed by 0 bases and V by 6 bases; bases with no gene match: 8. This CDR3 is CASSTLLADSTDTQYF. In DNA form, the CDR3 reads TGTGCCAGCAGCACTCTACTAGCGGATAGCACAGATACGCAGTATTTT.

A few counts support this clonotype. This chain links TRBV6-1 with TRBJ1-3; 8 bases are a match to TRBD1. V shed 1 base and J 6 bases; nucleotides not matched to a gene: 8. The germline gives CDR1 MNHNS, CDR2 SASEGT. The length of the CDR3 is 16 residues. CDR3: CASSEVSGTGQNTIYF. Here the CDR3 DNA reads TGTGCCAGCAGTGAAGTTTCCGGGACAGGACAAAACACCATATATTTT.

The rearrangement joins TRBV4-3 to TRBJ2-5, with D perhaps TRBD1 or TRBD2 (5 bases each). Germline V CDR1 and CDR2: LGHNA, YSLEER. CDR3 size: 16 residues. V was trimmed by 1 base and J by 0 bases, leaving 12 bases between them. CDR3 bases: TGCGCCAGCAGCCAAGCTATCGGGGCGTACCAAGAGACCCAGTACTTC. Protein: CASSQAIGAYQETQYF.

This clonotype was counted only a few times. The chain carries TRBV7-2 and TRBJ2-3; TRBD1 matches 11 bases. CDR1 and CDR2 (germline): SGHTA, FQGNSA. The CDR3 is 14 amino acids. After removal of 5 bases from V and 4 bases from J, the junction contained 2 bases not matched to a gene. For the CDR3, the DNA is TGTGCCAGCAGCAGGACAGGGGGCGCAGATACGCAGTATTTT. Translation gives CASSRTGGADTQYF.

This clonotype was seen repeatedly, ten times or more. This chain connects TRBV4-1 to TRBJ2-1, with 11 bases fitting TRBD2. Per germline, CDR1 MGHRA and CDR2 YSYEKL. The CDR3 covers 16 residues. Losses at the gene ends were 5 bases for V and 4 bases for J; bases not matched to a gene: 7. CDR3 residues: CASSSGLAGSYNEQFF. CDR3 DNA: TGCGCCAGCAGCTCTGGACTAGCGGGCTCTTACAATGAGCAGTTCTTC.